The 23 T cell receptor beta chains given below trace back to one sample, sequenced in a study of spatial heterogeneity in lung cancer. Time point in this sample: sample taken at primary tumor resection. Researchers sequenced whole RNA taken from tumor, nontumor lung or frozen PBMC without sorting. A single record per CDR3 protein comes from TCRdb applying MiXCR to the 5' RACE reads. The sample carries 45,000 or so distinct CDR3 sequences, 6.5% to 8% recorded once. This material consisted of PBMCs, taken at surgery. These receptors originate from a female donor with early-stage non-small cell lung cancer.

This clonotype was counted many times. The chain has TRBV19 and TRBJ1-5; 9 nucleotides align to TRBD1. CDR1 and CDR2 (germline): LNHDA, SQIVND (reference sequence). J lost 9 bases, V lost 10 bases, and 7 bases had no gene match. CDR3 length: 12 amino acids. CDR3 sequence (DNA): TGTGCCACCAAACAGGGGGCGTTGCCCCAGCATTTT. Translated, it gives CATKQGALPQHF.

This rearrangement joins TRBV7-3 to TRBJ2-6, with 8 bases fitting TRBD2. Germline V gene sequence: CDR1 SGHTA, CDR2 FQGTGA. CDR3 length equals 18 residues. V shed 2 bases and J 4 bases; nucleotides not matched to a gene: 10. The CDR3 coding sequence is TGTGCCAGCAGCTTAGGCGGGAGGCTTTCGGGAGGGGCCAACGTCCTGACTTTC. It codes for CASSLGGRLSGGANVLTF.

This clonotype showed up just a few times. The genes are TRBV25-1 and TRBJ1-6; D remains ambiguous. Trimming removed 2 bases from V and 3 bases from J, with 5 bases in between. The CDR3 extends over 14 amino acids. Germline assignment: CDR1 MGHDK and CDR2 SYGVNS. The CDR3 DNA follows: TGTGCCAGCAGTGAAACTGGCTATAATTCACCCCTCCACTTT. Its protein is CASSETGYNSPLHF.

The CDR3 sequence: CASNNGLGQYF. In DNA, the CDR3 is TGTGCCAGCAACAATGGCCTGGGGCAGTACTTC. The gene calls are TRBV6-2 or TRBV6-3 and TRBJ2-7, with D uncertain. Per the germline V gene, CDR1 is MNHEY and CDR2 is SVGEGT. Between the trimmed V and J ends, which lost 7 bases and 9 bases, there was a span of 13 bases. This CDR3 region has 11 residues.

This clonotype was observed a few times. This chain uses TRBV29-1 with TRBJ2-1; D remains ambiguous. The CDR3 is 15 amino acids. Germline CDR1 is SQVTM and CDR2 is ANQGSEA. Trimming cost V 1 base and J 6 bases, with 16 bases left between them. CDR3 nucleotide sequence: TGCAGCGTTGAAGGGAAAATAAGAACGGCCAATGAGCAGTTCTTC. Translated, it gives CSVEGKIRTANEQFF.

In its sample, this clonotype was seen many times. The V and J genes are TRBV19 and TRBJ1-1; TRBD1 might be the D (5 bases). Germline CDR1 LNHDA, CDR2 SQIVND (reference sequence). This CDR3 has 16 amino acids. Trimming stripped 1 base from V and 0 bases from J, with 12 bases between. CDR3 sequence (DNA): TGTGCCAGTAGTATAGTCCCGGGGGTCTTGAACACTGAAGCTTTCTTT. It encodes CASSIVPGVLNTEAFF.

This clonotype was observed a handful of times. The rearrangement links TRBV4-1 to TRBJ2-1, with 9 bases matching TRBD2. V lost 5 bases to trimming and J lost 0 bases; unmatched junction nucleotides: 14. The CDR3 runs 19 residues. Germline V gene sequence: CDR1 MGHRA, CDR2 YSYEKL. CDR3 loop: CASSASIAGATISYNEQFF. CDR3 in DNA: TGCGCCAGCAGCGCAAGCATAGCGGGGGCCACGATCTCCTACAATGAGCAGTTCTTC.

Many counts were recorded for this clonotype. The chain links TRBV7-8 to TRBJ2-3; 9 bases map to TRBD2. V lost 1 base to trimming and J lost 10 bases; unmatched junction nucleotides: 9. The V gene's germline CDR1 is SGHVS and CDR2 FQNEAQ. CDR3 length: 15 amino acids. The CDR3 loop reads CASSLVRASGDAQYF. The CDR3 DNA reads TGTGCCAGCAGCTTAGTTCGGGCTAGCGGGGATGCGCAGTATTTT.

Only one count was recorded for this clonotype. A much larger clone lies one base from this, so it may be a read error. The rearrangement links TRBV7-9 to TRBJ2-7; the D gene could be TRBD1 or TRBD2 (6 bases each). In germline, CDR1 is SEHNR, CDR2 FQNEAQ (reference sequence). The CDR3 runs to 15 residues. V shed 5 bases and J shed 5 bases, with 19 bases lying between them. The CDR3 DNA is TGTGCCAGCAGCCCCCCCTTCAGGGGCGGGGACGAGCAGTACTTC. Amino acids: CASSPPFRGGDEQYF.

The table lists this clonotype with many counts. This chain links TRBV4-2 with TRBJ1-1, with a possible D match to TRBD1 (6 bases). From germline, CDR1 is LGHNA and CDR2 YNFKEQ. V lost 1 base to trimming and J lost 3 bases, with 9 bases between them. The CDR3 consists of 14 residues. In nucleotides, the CDR3 is TGTGCCAGCAGCCAAGGTTCAGGGGACACTGAAGCTTTCTTT. This gives the protein CASSQGSGDTEAFF.

This clonotype appeared a few times. The chain joins TRBV12-3 or TRBV12-4 to TRBJ2-5; weak D call: TRBD1 (8 bases). Trimming shortened V by 6 bases and J by 3 bases, and 20 bases separated the two germline ends. This CDR3 has 16 amino acids. CDR3 DNA: TGTGCCAGCAGCCTACGCGGACAGGGAGGGAAAGAGACCCAGTACTTC. It is translated as CASSLRGQGGKETQYF.

The rearrangement joins TRBV11-2 to TRBJ2-2; possibly TRBD2 for D (5 bases). CDR3 length equals 15 residues. V lost 1 base, J lost 0 bases, and 6 bases lay in between. Germline assignment: CDR1 SGHAT and CDR2 FQNNGV. The CDR3 DNA sequence: TGTGCCAGCAGCTTAGCGGGGTCGAACACCGGGGAGCTGTTTTTT. The encoded protein is CASSLAGSNTGELFF. Combining the CDR3 with reference TRBV11-2 and TRBJ2-2 gives the whole variable domain EAGVAQSPRYKIIEKRQSVAFWCNPISGHATLYWYQQILGQGPKLLIQFQNNGVVDDSQLPKDRFSAERLKGVDSTLKIQPAKLEDSAVYLCASSLAGSNTGELFFGEGSRLTVL.

As for this clonotype: Since a much larger clone is just one base distant, this may be a read error. The rearrangement joins TRBV19 to TRBJ1-5; D possibly corresponds to TRBD1 (5 bases). The CDR3 spans 11 residues. The germline gives CDR1 LNHDA, CDR2 SQIVND (reference sequence). The CDR3 nucleotides read TGTGCCAGTAGTATTAAGGGACCCCAGCGTTTT. Protein product: CASSIKGPQRF.

This clonotype was seen at least ten times. V and J are TRBV29-1 and TRBJ1-1; D remains ambiguous. The CDR3 extends over 14 amino acids. The V gene's germline CDR1 is SQVTM and CDR2 ANQGSEA. Deletions cut 4 bases from V and 0 bases from J, with 12 bases between. CDR3 DNA sequence: TGCAGCGTTGGTGTCGGAGGAATGAACACTGAAGCTTTCTTT. Translating gives CSVGVGGMNTEAFF.

The chain couples TRBV4-3 to TRBJ2-5; D is possibly TRBD1 or TRBD2 (5 bases each). The CDR3 has 13 amino acids. With 4 bases removed from V and 3 bases from J, the gap between germline ends came to 9 bases. Germline-derived CDR1 and CDR2 are LGHNA and YSLEER. CDR3 region: CASSPGTKETQYF. As DNA, the CDR3 is TGCGCCAGCAGCCCCGGGACCAAAGAGACCCAGTACTTC.

This clonotype was seen only a few times. The chain couples TRBV10-3 to TRBJ1-1; 10 bases fit TRBD1. This CDR3 contains 17 residues. From germline, CDR1 is ENHRY and CDR2 SYGVKD. After removal of 3 bases from V and 1 base from J, the junction contained 8 bases not matched to a gene. Here the CDR3 reads CAISDPDRGLGNTEAFF. The CDR3 DNA follows: TGTGCCATCAGTGATCCCGACAGGGGGCTGGGGAACACTGAAGCTTTCTTT.

This chain connects TRBV19 to TRBJ1-5; unclear D gene. Trimming shortened V by 6 bases and J by 7 bases, and 13 bases separated the two germline ends. Germline assignment: CDR1 LNHDA and CDR2 SQIVND (reference sequence). The CDR3 extends over 13 amino acids. The DNA for the CDR3 is TGTGCCAGTAGGGCCCCGGGGAGCCAGCCCCAGCATTTT. This gives the protein CASRAPGSQPQHF.

This clonotype was detected only a few times. This CDR3 reads CSAVGGSNGYTF. DNA for the CDR3: TGCAGTGCGGTGGGGGGGTCTAATGGCTACACCTTC. V usage is TRBV20-1 and J usage is TRBJ1-2; the D gene is possibly TRBD1 (5 bases). The CDR3 length is 12 residues. In germline, CDR1 is DFQATT, CDR2 SNEGSKA (reference sequence). The V end was cut by 6 bases, the J end by 6 bases, with 14 bases between.

There are many counts of this clonotype. The V and J genes are TRBV11-2 and TRBJ2-1; tentatively, D is TRBD1 (6 bases). Trimming cost V 1 base and J 6 bases, with 16 bases left between them. The CDR3 is made up of 16 amino acids. Per the germline V gene, CDR1 is SGHAT and CDR2 is FQNNGV. The CDR3 is CASSLVLGGRGNEQFF. The DNA of the CDR3 is TGTGCCAGCAGCTTAGTCTTAGGGGGACGTGGCAATGAGCAGTTCTTC.

This clonotype appeared a few times. CDR3: CSASGVGETQYF. CDR3 nucleotides: TGCAGTGCTAGCGGGGTAGGGGAGACCCAGTACTTC. The chain employs TRBV20-1 and TRBJ2-5, with a possible D match to TRBD2 (5 bases). The germline V gene has CDR1 DFQATT and CDR2 SNEGSKA (reference sequence). This CDR3 spans 12 amino acids. Trimming cost V 3 bases and J 5 bases, with 10 bases left between them.

This clonotype showed up just a few times. V is TRBV19 and J is TRBJ2-3; the D gene is possibly TRBD1 (6 bases). The germline V gene has CDR1 LNHDA and CDR2 SQIVND (reference sequence). Trimming cost V 5 bases and J 1 base, with 16 bases left between them. The CDR3 has 16 amino acids. CDR3 sequence (DNA): TGTGCCAGTAGTCCAACGTTCGCAGGGGGCACAGATACGCAGTATTTT. Its protein is CASSPTFAGGTDTQYF.

J is TRBJ2-1 and V is TRBV7-2, with 7 bases fitting TRBD2. Trimming cost V 0 bases and J 3 bases; bases outside gene matches: 2. CDR3 length equals 15 residues. The V gene's germline CDR1 is SGHTA and CDR2 FQGNSA. The CDR3: CASSLAGGIYNEQFF. CDR3 in DNA: TGTGCCAGCAGCTTAGCGGGGGGGATCTACAATGAGCAGTTCTTC. Full variable domain (remainder filled in from reference TRBV7-2 and TRBJ2-1): GAGVSQSPSNKVTEKGKDVELRCDPISGHTALYWYRQSLGQGLEFLIYFQGNSAPDKSGLPSDRFSAERTGGSVSTLTIQRTQQEDSAVYLCASSLAGGIYNEQFFGPGTRLTVL.

CDR3 residues: CATNYMNTEAFF. The CDR3 DNA is TGTGCCACCAACTACATGAACACTGAAGCTTTCTTT. V usage is TRBV24-1 and J usage is TRBJ1-1; D unresolved. V was pared by 8 bases and J by 0 bases, with 6 bases between. The CDR3 is made up of 12 amino acids. Germline values: CDR1 KGHDR, CDR2 SFDVKD.